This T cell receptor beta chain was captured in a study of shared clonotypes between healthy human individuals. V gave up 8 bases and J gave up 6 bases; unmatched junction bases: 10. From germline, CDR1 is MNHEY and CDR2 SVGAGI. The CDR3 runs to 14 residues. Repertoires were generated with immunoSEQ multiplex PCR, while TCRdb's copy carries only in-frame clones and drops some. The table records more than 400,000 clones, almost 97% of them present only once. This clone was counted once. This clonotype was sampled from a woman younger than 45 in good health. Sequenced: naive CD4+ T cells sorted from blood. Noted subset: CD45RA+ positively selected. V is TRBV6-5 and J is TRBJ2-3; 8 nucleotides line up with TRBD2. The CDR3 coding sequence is TGTGCCAGCGGAAAGCGGGAGATGAGCGATACGCAGTATTTT. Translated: CASGKREMSDTQYF.